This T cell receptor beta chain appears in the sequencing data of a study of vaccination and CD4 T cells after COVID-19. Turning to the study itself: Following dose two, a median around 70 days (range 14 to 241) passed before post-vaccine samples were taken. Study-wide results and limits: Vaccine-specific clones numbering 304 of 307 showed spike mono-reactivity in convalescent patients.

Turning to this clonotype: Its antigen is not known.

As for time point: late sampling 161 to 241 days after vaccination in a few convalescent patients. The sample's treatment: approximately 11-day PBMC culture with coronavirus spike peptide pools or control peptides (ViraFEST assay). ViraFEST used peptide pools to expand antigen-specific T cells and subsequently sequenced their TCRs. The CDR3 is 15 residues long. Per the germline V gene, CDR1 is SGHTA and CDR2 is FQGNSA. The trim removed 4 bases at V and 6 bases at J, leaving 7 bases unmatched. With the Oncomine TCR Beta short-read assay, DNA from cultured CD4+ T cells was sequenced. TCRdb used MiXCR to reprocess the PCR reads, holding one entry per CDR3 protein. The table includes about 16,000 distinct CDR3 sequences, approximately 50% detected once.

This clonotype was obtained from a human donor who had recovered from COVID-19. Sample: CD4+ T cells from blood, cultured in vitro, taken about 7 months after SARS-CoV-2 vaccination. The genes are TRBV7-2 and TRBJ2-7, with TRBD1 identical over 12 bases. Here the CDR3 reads CASSSPGQGAGEQYF. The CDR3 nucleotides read TGTGCCAGCAGCTCACCGGGACAGGGGGCCGGCGAGCAGTACTTC.